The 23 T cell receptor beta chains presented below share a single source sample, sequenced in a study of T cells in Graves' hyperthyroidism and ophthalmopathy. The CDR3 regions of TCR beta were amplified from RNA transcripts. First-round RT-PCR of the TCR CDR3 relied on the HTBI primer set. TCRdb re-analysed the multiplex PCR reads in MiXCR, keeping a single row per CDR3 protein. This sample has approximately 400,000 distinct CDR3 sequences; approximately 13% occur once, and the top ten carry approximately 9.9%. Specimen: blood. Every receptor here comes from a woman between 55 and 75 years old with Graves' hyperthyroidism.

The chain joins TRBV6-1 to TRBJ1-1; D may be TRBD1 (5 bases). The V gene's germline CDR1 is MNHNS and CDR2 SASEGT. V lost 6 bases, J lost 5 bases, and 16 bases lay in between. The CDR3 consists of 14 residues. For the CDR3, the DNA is TGTGCCAGCAGCGGGGGAGCTTTGGGGACTGAAGCTTTCTTT. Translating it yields CASSGGALGTEAFF.

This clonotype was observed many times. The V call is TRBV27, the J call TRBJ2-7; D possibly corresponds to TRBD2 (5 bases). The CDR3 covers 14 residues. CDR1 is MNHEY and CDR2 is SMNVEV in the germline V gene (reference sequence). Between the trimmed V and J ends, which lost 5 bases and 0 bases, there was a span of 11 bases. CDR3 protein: CASSLGGLSYEQYF. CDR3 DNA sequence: TGTGCCAGCAGTCTAGGTGGACTCTCCTACGAGCAGTACTTC.

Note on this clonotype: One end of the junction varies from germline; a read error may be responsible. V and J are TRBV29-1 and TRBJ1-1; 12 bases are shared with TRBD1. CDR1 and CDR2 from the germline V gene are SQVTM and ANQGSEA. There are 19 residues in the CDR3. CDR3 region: CSVVRWDRGRELMNTEALF. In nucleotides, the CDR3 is TGCAGCGTGGTCCGTTGGGACAGGGGGCGTGAGCTCATGAACACTGAAGCTCTCTTT.

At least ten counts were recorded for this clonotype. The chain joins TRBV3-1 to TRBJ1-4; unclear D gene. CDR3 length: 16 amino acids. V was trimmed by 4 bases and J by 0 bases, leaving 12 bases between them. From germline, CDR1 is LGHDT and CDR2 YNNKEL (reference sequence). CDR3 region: CASSLGRRTTNEKLFF. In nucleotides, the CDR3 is TGTGCCAGCAGCCTCGGGAGGCGGACAACTAATGAAAAACTGTTTTTT.

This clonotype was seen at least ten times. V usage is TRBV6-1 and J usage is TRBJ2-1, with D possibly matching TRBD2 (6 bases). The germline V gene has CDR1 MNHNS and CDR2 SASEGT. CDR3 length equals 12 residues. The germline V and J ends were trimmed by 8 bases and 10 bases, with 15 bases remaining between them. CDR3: CASGTIAAEQFF. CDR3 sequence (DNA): TGTGCCAGCGGGACCATAGCGGCCGAGCAGTTCTTC.

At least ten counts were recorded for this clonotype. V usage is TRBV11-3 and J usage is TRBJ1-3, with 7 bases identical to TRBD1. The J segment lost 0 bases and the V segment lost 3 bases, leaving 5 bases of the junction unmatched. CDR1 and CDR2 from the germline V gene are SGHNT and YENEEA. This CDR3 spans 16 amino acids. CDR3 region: CASSFPDRASGNTIYF. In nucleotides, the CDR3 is TGTGCCAGCAGCTTCCCCGACAGGGCCTCTGGAAACACCATATATTTT.

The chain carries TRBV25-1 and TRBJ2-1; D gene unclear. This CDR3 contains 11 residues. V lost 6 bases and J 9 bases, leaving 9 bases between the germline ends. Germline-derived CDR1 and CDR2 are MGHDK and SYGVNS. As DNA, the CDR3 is TGTGCCAGCAGAAGTCTAGGTGAGCAGTTCTTC. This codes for CASRSLGEQFF.

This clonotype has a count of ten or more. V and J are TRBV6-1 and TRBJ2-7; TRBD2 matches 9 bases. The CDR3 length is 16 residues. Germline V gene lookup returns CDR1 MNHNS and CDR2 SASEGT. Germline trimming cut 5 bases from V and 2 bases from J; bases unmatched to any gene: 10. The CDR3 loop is CASSSQAGGRAYEQYF. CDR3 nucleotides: TGTGCCAGCAGTTCCCAAGCGGGAGGCAGAGCCTACGAGCAGTACTTC.

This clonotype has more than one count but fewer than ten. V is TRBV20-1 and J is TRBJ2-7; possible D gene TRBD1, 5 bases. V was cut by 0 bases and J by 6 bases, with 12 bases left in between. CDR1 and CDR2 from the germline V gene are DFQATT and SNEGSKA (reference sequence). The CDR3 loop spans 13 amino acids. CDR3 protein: CSARDRVLSEQYF. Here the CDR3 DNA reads TGCAGTGCTAGAGACAGGGTTCTGAGCGAGCAGTACTTC.

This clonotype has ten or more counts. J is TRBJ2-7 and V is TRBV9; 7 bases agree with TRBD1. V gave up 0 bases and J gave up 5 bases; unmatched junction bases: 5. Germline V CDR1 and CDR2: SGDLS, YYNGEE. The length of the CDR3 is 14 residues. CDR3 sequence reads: CASSVAPGGNEQYF. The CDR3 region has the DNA TGTGCCAGCAGCGTAGCCCCAGGGGGTAACGAGCAGTACTTC.

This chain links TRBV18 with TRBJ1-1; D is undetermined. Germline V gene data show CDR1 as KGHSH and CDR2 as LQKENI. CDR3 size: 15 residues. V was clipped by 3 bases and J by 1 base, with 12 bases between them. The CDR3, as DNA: TGTGCCAGCTCACCGACACCTGCTTCGAACACTGAAGCTTTCTTT. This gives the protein CASSPTPASNTEAFF.

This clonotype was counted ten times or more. The CDR3 nucleotides read TGCAGTGCTCCCAGGGTCGCGGGAGGAGCAGATACGCAGTATTTT. Translated, it gives CSAPRVAGGADTQYF. The rearrangement joins TRBV20-1 to TRBJ2-3; TRBD2 matches at 8 bases. Trimming took 5 bases from V and 4 from J; bases not matched to a gene: 11. The CDR3 is 15 amino acids. The germline gives CDR1 DFQATT, CDR2 SNEGSKA (reference sequence).

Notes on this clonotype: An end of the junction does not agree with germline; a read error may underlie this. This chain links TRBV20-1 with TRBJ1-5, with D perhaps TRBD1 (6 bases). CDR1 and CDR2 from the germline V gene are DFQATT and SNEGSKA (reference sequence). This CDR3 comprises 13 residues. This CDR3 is CSARADSQQPQHF. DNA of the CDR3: TGCAGTGCAAGAGCGGACAGTCAGCAGCCCCAGCATTTT.

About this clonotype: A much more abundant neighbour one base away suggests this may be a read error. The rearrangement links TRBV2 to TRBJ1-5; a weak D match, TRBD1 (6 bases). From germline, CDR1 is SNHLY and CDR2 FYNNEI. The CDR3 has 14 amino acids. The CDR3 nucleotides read TGTACCAGCACCAGGGGACTGAGCAATCAGCCCCAGCATTTT. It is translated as CTSTRGLSNQPQHF.

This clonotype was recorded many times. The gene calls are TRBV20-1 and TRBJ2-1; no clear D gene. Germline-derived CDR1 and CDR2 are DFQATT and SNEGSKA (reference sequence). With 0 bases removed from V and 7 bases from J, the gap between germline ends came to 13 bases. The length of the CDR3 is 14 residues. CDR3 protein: CSARDQIGFNEQFF. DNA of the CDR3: TGCAGTGCTAGAGATCAAATAGGGTTTAATGAGCAGTTCTTC.

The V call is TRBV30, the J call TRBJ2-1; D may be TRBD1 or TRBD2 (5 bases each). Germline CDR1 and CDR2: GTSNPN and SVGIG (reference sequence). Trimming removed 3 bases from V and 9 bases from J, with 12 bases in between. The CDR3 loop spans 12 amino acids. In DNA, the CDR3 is TGTGCCTGGAGACGAGATGGGGGTGAGCAGTTCTTC. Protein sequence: CAWRRDGGEQFF. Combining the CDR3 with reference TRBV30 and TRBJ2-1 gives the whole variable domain SQTIHQWPATLVQPVGSPLSLECTVEGTSNPNLYWYRQAAGRGLQLLFYSVGIGQISSEVPQNLSASRPQDRQFILSSKKLLLSDSGFYLCAWRRDGGEQFFGPGTRLTVL.

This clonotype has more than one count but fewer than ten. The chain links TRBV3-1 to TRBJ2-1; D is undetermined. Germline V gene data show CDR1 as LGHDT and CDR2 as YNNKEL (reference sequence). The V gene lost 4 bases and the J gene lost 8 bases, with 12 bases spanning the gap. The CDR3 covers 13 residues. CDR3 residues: CASSPSGSDEQFF. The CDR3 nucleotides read TGTGCCAGCAGCCCATCCGGGTCGGATGAGCAGTTCTTC.

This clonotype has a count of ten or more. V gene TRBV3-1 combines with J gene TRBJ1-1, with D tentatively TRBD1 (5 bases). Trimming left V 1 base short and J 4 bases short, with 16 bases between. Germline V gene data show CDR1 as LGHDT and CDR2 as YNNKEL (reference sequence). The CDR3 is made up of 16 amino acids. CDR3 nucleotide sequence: TGTGCCAGCAGCCAAGTAGGGAGGGGCCTTGCCACTGAAGCTTTCTTT. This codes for CASSQVGRGLATEAFF.

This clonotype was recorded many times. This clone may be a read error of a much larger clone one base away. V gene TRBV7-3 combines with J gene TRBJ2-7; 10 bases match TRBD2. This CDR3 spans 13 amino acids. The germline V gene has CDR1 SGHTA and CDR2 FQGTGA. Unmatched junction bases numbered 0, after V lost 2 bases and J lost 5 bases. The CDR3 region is CASSLGLADEQYF. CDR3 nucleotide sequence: TGTGCCAGCAGCTTAGGACTAGCGGACGAGCAGTACTTC.

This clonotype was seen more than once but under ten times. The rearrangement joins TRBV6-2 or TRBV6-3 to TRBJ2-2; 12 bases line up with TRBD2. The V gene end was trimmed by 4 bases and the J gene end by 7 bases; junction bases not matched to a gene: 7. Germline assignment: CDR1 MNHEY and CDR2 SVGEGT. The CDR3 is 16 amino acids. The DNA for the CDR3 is TGTGCCAGCAGTTCCAAAACTAGCGGGAGGAACGGGGAGCTGTTTTTT. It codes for CASSSKTSGRNGELFF.

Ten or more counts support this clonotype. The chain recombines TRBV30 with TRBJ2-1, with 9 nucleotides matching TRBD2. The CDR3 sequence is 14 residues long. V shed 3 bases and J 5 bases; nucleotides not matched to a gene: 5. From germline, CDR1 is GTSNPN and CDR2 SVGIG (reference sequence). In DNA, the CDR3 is TGTGCCTGGAGGATACTAGCGGGCGACAATGAGCAGTTCTTC. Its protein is CAWRILAGDNEQFF.

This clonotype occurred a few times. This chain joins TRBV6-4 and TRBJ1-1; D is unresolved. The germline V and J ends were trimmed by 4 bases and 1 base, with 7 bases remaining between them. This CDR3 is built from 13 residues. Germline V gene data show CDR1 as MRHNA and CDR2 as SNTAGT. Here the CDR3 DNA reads TGTGCCAGCAGTGCGTCGGGGAACACTGAAGCTTTCTTT. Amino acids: CASSASGNTEAFF.

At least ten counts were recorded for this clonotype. In nucleotides, the CDR3 is TGTGCCAGCTCACCAACCGGGACACGGATGAACACTGAAGCTTTCTTT. It is translated as CASSPTGTRMNTEAFF. The V and J genes are TRBV18 and TRBJ1-1; a weak D match, TRBD1 (6 bases). This CDR3 comprises 16 residues. Trimming removed 2 bases at V and 0 bases at J, with 13 bases between. Germline CDR1 reads KGHSH; CDR2 reads LQKENI.